Sequencing of this T cell receptor (beta chain) was carried out in a study of breast tumors, draining lymph nodes, adjacent tissues. Overall study findings and caveats: Tumor TCR diversity was below lymph nodes but above nontumor tissue. Tumor T cell lymph node origin was a supported hypothesis, not proven. Luminal-like breast cancer showed significantly higher tumor–nontumor repertoire similarity than basal-like.

TCRdb re-called the multiplex PCR reads through MiXCR, storing one row per CDR3 protein. The sample lists about 200,000 distinct CDR3 sequences; 31% were seen once. This clonotype was found many times. Its antigen is unknown. Samples came from axillary lymph nodes draining the breast cancer. This clonotype originated in a female donor with breast cancer. Some clones in this sample may be carry-over from other donors' samples. Sequencing used axillary lymph node tissue.

The CDR3 sequence is CSVGGLAGVLQTQYF. The DNA for the CDR3 is TGCAGCGTTGGGGGACTAGCGGGGGTTCTACAGACCCAGTACTTC. The chain links TRBV29-1 to TRBJ2-5; 14 nucleotides agree with TRBD2. The CDR3 sequence is 15 residues long. Germline CDR1 reads SQVTM; CDR2 reads ANQGSEA. V dropped 4 bases and J dropped 6; count of bases not matched to a gene: 7.